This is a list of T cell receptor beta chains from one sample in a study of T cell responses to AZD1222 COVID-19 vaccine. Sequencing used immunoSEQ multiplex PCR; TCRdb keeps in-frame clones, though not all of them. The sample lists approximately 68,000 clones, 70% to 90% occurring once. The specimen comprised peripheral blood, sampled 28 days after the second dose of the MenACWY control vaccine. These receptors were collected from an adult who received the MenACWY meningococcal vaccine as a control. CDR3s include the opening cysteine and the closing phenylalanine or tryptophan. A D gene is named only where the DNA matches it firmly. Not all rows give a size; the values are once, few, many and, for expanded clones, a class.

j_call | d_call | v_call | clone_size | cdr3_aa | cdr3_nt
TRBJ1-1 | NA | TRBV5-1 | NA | CASSLDRRESVNTEAFF | TGCGCCAGCAGCTTGGACAGGAGGGAGTCCGTCAACACTGAAGCTTTCTTT
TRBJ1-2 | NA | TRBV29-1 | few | CSGGTRDSGYTF | TGCAGCGGGGGGACGAGGGACTCTGGCTACACCTTC
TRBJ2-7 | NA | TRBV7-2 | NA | CASSPDTNPYEQYF | TGTGCCAGCAGCCCCGACACAAACCCCTACGAGCAGTACTTC
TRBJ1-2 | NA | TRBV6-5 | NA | CASSYSGWDGYTF | TGTGCCAGCAGTTACTCGGGGTGGGATGGCTACACCTTC
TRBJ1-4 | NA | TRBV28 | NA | CASRPETGNEKLFF | TGTGCCAGCAGACCCGAGACGGGTAATGAAAAACTGTTTTTT
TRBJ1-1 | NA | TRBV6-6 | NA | CASSYSGSRTEAFF | TGTGCCAGCAGTTACTCGGGAAGTCGAACTGAAGCTTTCTTT
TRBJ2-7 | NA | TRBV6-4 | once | CASSVLAGPYEQYF | TGTGCCAGCAGTGTACTCGCGGGGCCCTACGAGCAGTACTTC
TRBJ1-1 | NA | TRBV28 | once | CASNRDIRSENTEAFF | TGTGCCAGCAACAGGGACATCAGATCCGAGAACACTGAAGCTTTCTTT
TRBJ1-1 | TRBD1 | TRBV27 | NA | CASRTGVWTEAFF | TGTGCCAGCAGGACAGGGGTTTGGACTGAAGCTTTCTTT
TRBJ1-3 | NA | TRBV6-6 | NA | CASAGGSGSGNTIYF | TGTGCCAGCGCCGGAGGGTCAGGCTCCGGAAACACCATATATTTT
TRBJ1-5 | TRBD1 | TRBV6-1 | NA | CASRTTGEGQPQHF | TGTGCCAGCAGAACGACAGGGGAGGGTCAGCCCCAGCATTTT
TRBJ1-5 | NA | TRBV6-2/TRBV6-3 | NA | CASSRPGRDQPQHF | TGTGCCAGCAGTCGACCTGGCAGGGATCAGCCCCAGCATTTT
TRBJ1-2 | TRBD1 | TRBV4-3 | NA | CASSQAGTGSGYTF | TGCGCCAGCAGCCAAGCCGGGACAGGGAGCGGCTACACCTTC
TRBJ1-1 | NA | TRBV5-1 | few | CASSLTDPNTEAFF | TGCGCCAGCAGCTTGACAGACCCGAACACTGAAGCTTTCTTT
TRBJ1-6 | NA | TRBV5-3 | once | CARSLGAGFGASYNSPLHF | TGTGCCAGAAGCTTGGGGGCAGGGTTTGGTGCGTCCTATAATTCACCCCTCCACTTT